The 18 T cell receptor beta chains below all came from one sample that was sequenced in a study of Ad26.COV2.S vaccination and SARS-CoV-2 variants. Clones were sequenced by immunoSEQ multiplex PCR, and TCRdb holds only the in-frame ones, with some missing. The data show about 680,000 clones, more than 80% seen once. Treatment defined: 15 to 20 received Ad26.COV2.S at low or high dose, single or two shots; several received placebo; per-sample allocation not given. The study sampled participants on day 63 after the first vaccine or placebo injection. Sequencing used peripheral blood, obtained in a trial of Ad26.COV2.S vaccine versus placebo. These receptor sequences come from a person between 18 and 60 years old who received the Ad26.COV2.S COVID-19 vaccine or a placebo.

The chain employs TRBV19 and TRBJ2-5; the D is unclear. The length of the CDR3 is 14 residues. V was clipped by 10 bases and J by 1 base, with 16 bases between them. Germline loops: CDR1 LNHDA, CDR2 SQIVND (reference sequence). CDR3 DNA sequence: TGTGCCACCCACTCCCGGAGACGCCAAGAGACCCAGTACTTC. Encoded protein: CATHSRRRQETQYF.

V usage is TRBV29-1 and J usage is TRBJ1-2, with D unclear. Germline V lookup: CDR1 SQVTM, CDR2 ANQGSEA. The CDR3 extends over 14 amino acids. V lost 7 bases, J lost 4 bases, and 19 bases lay in between. The CDR3 DNA is TGCAGCGCTTCCTATGTTCCCCCGCCCTATGGCTACACCTTC. It encodes CSASYVPPPYGYTF.

The V and J genes are TRBV7-3 and TRBJ2-6; 7 positions agree with TRBD1. There are 16 residues in the CDR3. V was pared by 6 bases and J by 0 bases, with 5 bases of the junction left unmatched. The V gene's germline CDR1 is SGHTA and CDR2 FQGTGA. The CDR3 sequence is CASRPGTVSGANVLTF. The CDR3 nucleotides are TGTGCCAGCAGACCCGGGACAGTCTCTGGGGCCAACGTCCTGACTTTC. The full variable domain, with the rest looked up from reference TRBV7-3 and TRBJ2-6, is GAGVSQTPSNKVTEKGKYVELRCDPISGHTALYWYRQSLGQGPEFLIYFQGTGAADDSGLPNDRFFAVRPEGSVSTLKIQRTERGDSAVYLCASRPGTVSGANVLTFGAGSRLTVL.

The V call is TRBV5-1, the J call TRBJ2-3; D perhaps matches TRBD1 (6 bases). Germline V gene sequence: CDR1 SGHRS, CDR2 YFSETQ. The ends were cut back, 1 base at V and 5 bases at J, with 14 bases in the middle. This CDR3 comprises 15 residues. CDR3 in DNA: TGCGCCAGCAGCTTGAGGCAGGGGCAGGGAGATACGCAGTATTTT. This sequence encodes CASSLRQGQGDTQYF.

CDR3 loop: CAWGRYGGSDTQYF. For the CDR3, the DNA is TGTGCCTGGGGGCGTTATGGAGGGTCAGATACGCAGTATTTT. The chain carries TRBV30 and TRBJ2-3, with D possibly being TRBD2 (6 bases). Germline loops: CDR1 GTSNPN, CDR2 SVGIG (reference sequence). Deletions cut 5 bases from V and 4 bases from J, with 16 bases between. This CDR3 is 14 amino acids long.

The V and J genes are TRBV30 and TRBJ2-2; tentatively, D is TRBD1 or TRBD2 (5 bases each). The CDR3 contains 14 residues. Trimming removed 7 bases from V and 6 bases from J, with 18 bases in between. Germline-derived CDR1 and CDR2 are GTSNPN and SVGIG (reference sequence). This CDR3 reads CASPDRWGSGELFF. The CDR3 DNA reads as TGTGCCTCTCCCGACCGCTGGGGGTCCGGGGAGCTGTTTTTT.

This chain uses TRBV6-5 with TRBJ1-2; D remains ambiguous. Trimming removed 6 bases from V and 2 bases from J, with 10 bases in between. Germline lookup yields CDR1 MNHEY and CDR2 SVGAGI. The CDR3 runs to 13 residues. The CDR3 bases are TGTGCCAGCAGCCCCGAGGAAAACTATGGCTACACCTTC. This encodes CASSPEENYGYTF.

This clone was recorded a few times. This chain connects TRBV6-5 to TRBJ1-2; 8 bases map to TRBD1. V lost 6 bases, J lost 6 bases, and 6 bases stayed unmatched. Germline values: CDR1 MNHEY, CDR2 SVGAGI. CDR3 length equals 13 residues. For the CDR3, the DNA is TGTGCCAGCAGACCTCCAGGGGGCAATGGCTACACCTTC. This encodes CASRPPGGNGYTF.

The chain employs TRBV4-3 and TRBJ1-1; D is possibly TRBD1 (5 bases). Germline CDR1 and CDR2: LGHNA and YSLEER. The CDR3 is 12 residues long. Trimming took off 6 bases at V and 6 bases at J, with 11 bases between the two ends. CDR3 DNA: TGCGCCAGCAGTTCTCAAGGGGCTGAAGCTTTCTTT. Translated, it gives CASSSQGAEAFF.

The chain carries TRBV25-1 and TRBJ1-6; D is undetermined. Germline V CDR1 and CDR2: MGHDK, SYGVNS. Trimming pared 4 bases from V and 3 bases from J, leaving 13 bases between. The CDR3 loop spans 16 amino acids. The CDR3: CASSGVKGLYNSPLHF. CDR3 coding DNA: TGTGCCAGCAGTGGGGTAAAGGGTCTCTATAATTCACCCCTCCACTTT.

The V gene is TRBV5-1, the J gene TRBJ1-2; TRBD1 is a possible D gene (6 bases). Trimming took 0 bases from V and 0 from J, leaving 9 bases between them. Germline CDR1 reads SGHRS; CDR2 reads YFSETQ. The CDR3 is made up of 15 amino acids. This CDR3 is CASSLDGQTNYGYTF. CDR3 nucleotides: TGCGCCAGCAGCTTGGATGGACAGACTAACTATGGCTACACCTTC.

This chain joins TRBV18 and TRBJ1-2; perhaps TRBD1 as D (6 bases). The CDR3 totals 13 residues. In germline, CDR1 is KGHSH, CDR2 LQKENI. V lost 2 bases and J lost 8, with 12 bases in between. This CDR3 is CASSPEQGGGYTF. CDR3 DNA: TGTGCCAGCTCACCAGAACAGGGAGGAGGCTACACCTTC.

This clone was seen more than once but under ten times. V is TRBV18 and J is TRBJ1-5; D is undetermined. Germline lookup yields CDR1 KGHSH and CDR2 LQKENI. The CDR3 runs 16 residues. Trimming pared 6 bases from V and 3 bases from J, leaving 18 bases between. The DNA of the CDR3 is TGTGCCAGCTCGTCGTTAACGAGCCCGATCAATCAGCCCCAGCATTTT. It is translated as CASSSLTSPINQPQHF.

The V gene is TRBV24-1, the J gene TRBJ2-1, with TRBD2 matching over 10 bases. Germline CDR1 and CDR2: KGHDR and SFDVKD. The CDR3 sequence is 17 residues long. The V segment lost 3 bases and the J segment 2 bases; nucleotides outside the gene matches: 6. The CDR3 sequence is CATSDTQAGGAYNEQFF. CDR3 DNA: TGTGCCACCAGTGATACTCAAGCGGGAGGGGCCTACAATGAGCAGTTCTTC.

Only one count was recorded for this clone. The chain is built from TRBV19 and TRBJ1-4; 7 bases match TRBD1. The V segment lost 6 bases and the J segment 6 bases; nucleotides outside the gene matches: 7. The CDR3 sequence is 14 residues long. The germline CDR1 and CDR2 sequences are LNHDA and SQIVND (reference sequence). CDR3 in DNA: TGTGCCAGTAGCCCCGGGACAGCCTATGAAAAACTGTTTTTT. Its translation: CASSPGTAYEKLFF.

This clone came up many times. CDR3: CASSATSGQYNEQFF. Here the CDR3 DNA reads TGTGCCAGTAGCGCAACTAGCGGGCAGTACAATGAGCAGTTCTTC. This chain joins TRBV19 and TRBJ2-1; 9 positions match TRBD2. The V and J ends lost 6 bases and 4 bases, in that order; junction bases with no gene match: 7. Germline assignment: CDR1 LNHDA and CDR2 SQIVND (reference sequence). The length of the CDR3 is 15 residues.

The rearrangement joins TRBV12-5 to TRBJ2-7; 8 bases fit TRBD2. The CDR3 runs to 14 residues. V shed 4 bases, J shed 2 bases, and the junction held 4 bases outside the gene matches. The V gene's germline CDR1 is LGHNT and CDR2 FRNRAP. CDR3 DNA sequence: TGTGCTAGTGGTTCCGGACTAGCCACCTACGAGCAGTACTTC. Its translation: CASGSGLATYEQYF.

V and J are TRBV24-1 and TRBJ2-3; D is unresolved. V was pared by 2 bases and J by 0 bases, with 5 bases between. The CDR3 contains 14 residues. Germline V gives CDR1 KGHDR, CDR2 SFDVKD. The DNA of the CDR3 is TGTGCCACCAGTGATTCATCGAGCACAGATACGCAGTATTTT. The encoded protein is CATSDSSSTDTQYF.